This T cell receptor (beta chain) comes out of a study of blood T cell repertoires in COVID-19. As for the study in general: Donors in the United States, Italy and Spain gave samples during acute or convalescent COVID-19.

The CDR3 is made up of 15 amino acids. Germline lookup yields CDR1 SGHVS and CDR2 FNYEAQ. V lost 1 base and J lost 1, with 10 bases in between. This table comes from immunoSEQ multiplex PCR, and its TCRdb copy is limited to in-frame clones, with some not included. In the table there are about 98,000 clones, about nine tenths of which are singletons. The chain is built from TRBV7-6 and TRBJ1-1; no definite D call. This TCR was recovered from a man in his fifties or sixties with acute or convalescent COVID-19. Source material: peripheral blood. DNA of the CDR3: TGTGCCAGCAGCTTAGGCACGGCGGGGAACACTGAAGCTTTCTTT. Residues: CASSLGTAGNTEAFF.